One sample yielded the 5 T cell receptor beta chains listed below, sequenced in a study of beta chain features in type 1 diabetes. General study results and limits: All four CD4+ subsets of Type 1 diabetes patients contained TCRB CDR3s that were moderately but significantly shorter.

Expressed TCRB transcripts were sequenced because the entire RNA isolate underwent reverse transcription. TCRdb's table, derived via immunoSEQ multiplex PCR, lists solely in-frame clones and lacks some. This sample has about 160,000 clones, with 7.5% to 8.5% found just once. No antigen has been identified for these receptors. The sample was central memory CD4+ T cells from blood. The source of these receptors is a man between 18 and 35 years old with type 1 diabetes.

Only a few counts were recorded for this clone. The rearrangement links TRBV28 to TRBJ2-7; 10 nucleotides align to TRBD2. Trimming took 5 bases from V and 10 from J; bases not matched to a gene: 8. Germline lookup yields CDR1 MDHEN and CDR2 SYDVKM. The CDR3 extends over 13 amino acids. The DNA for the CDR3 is TGTGCCAGCAGTCGGCCACTAGCGGGGATTCAGTACTTC. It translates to CASSRPLAGIQYF.

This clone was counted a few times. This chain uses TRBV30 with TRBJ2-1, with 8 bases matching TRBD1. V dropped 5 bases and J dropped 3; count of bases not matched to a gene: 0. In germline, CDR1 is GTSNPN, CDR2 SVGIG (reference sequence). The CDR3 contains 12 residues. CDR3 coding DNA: TGTGCCTGGGGGACAGGCTACAATGAGCAGTTCTTC. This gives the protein CAWGTGYNEQFF.

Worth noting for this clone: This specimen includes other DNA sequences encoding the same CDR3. The DNA of the CDR3 is TGTGCCAGCAGCTTAGTTAGCGGGGCCAGGGAGACCCAGTACTTC. As protein: CASSLVSGARETQYF. The V and J genes are TRBV7-2 and TRBJ2-5, with 8 bases fitting TRBD2. The CDR3 length is 15 residues. Germline-derived CDR1 and CDR2 are SGHTA and FQGNSA. J lost 5 bases, V lost 1 base, and 6 bases had no gene match.

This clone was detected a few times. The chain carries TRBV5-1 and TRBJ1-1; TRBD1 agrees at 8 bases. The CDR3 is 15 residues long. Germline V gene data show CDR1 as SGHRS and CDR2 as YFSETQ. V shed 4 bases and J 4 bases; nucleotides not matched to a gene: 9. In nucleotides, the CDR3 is TGCGCCAGCAGCACCGAGACAGGGGTTGGCACTGAAGCTTTCTTT. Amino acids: CASSTETGVGTEAFF.

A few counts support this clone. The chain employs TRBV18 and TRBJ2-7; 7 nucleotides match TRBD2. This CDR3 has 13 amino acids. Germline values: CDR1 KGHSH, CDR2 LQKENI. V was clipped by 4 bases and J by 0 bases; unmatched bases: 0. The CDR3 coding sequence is TGTGCCAGCTCACGGACTAGCTCCTACGAGCAGTACTTC. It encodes CASSRTSSYEQYF.